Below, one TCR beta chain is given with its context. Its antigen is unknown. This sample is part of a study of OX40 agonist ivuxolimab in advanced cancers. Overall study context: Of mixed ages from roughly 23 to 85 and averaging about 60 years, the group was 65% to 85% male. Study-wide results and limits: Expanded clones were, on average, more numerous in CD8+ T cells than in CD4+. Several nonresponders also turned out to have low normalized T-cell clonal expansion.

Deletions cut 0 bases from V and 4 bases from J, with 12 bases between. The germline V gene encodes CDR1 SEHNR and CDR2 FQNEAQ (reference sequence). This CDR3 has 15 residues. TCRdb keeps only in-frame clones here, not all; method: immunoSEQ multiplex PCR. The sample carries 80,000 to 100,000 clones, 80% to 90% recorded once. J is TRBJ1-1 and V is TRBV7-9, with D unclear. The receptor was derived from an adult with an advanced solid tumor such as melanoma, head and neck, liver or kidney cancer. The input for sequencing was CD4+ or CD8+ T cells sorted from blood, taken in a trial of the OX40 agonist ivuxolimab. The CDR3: CASSLAAGLGTEAFF. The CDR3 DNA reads TGTGCCAGCAGCTTAGCCGCCGGGTTGGGCACTGAAGCTTTCTTT.